Sequencing of this TCR beta chain was carried out in a study of cytomegalovirus exposure and HLA in healthy donors. Broader study findings: What TCR beta sequences reportedly achieved was accurate prediction of HLA-A and HLA-B alleles in most subjects. Presence/absence results assume similar sequencing depth per donor, which may not hold. V- and J-gene trimming in TCR beta was tied to a missense DCLRE1C variant by an analysis performed later.

The PCR used 60 Vbeta and 13 Jbeta primers. Profiling relied on immunoSEQ multiplex PCR, and the TCRdb table lists in-frame clones only, not all of them. In the table there are approximately 140,000 clones, approximately 86% of which are singletons. Turning to this clone: Its antigen is as yet unknown.

Sequencing used PBMCs. The sequence was obtained from a middle-aged woman in good health and CMV-seronegative.

CDR3: CASSLSNEKLFF. For the CDR3, the DNA is TGTGCCAGCAGCTTGTCGAATGAAAAACTGTTTTTT. The chain links TRBV7-9 to TRBJ1-4; no firm D call. Deletions cut 3 bases from V and 5 bases from J, with 4 bases between. The CDR3 has 12 residues. Germline loops: CDR1 SEHNR, CDR2 FQNEAQ (reference sequence).